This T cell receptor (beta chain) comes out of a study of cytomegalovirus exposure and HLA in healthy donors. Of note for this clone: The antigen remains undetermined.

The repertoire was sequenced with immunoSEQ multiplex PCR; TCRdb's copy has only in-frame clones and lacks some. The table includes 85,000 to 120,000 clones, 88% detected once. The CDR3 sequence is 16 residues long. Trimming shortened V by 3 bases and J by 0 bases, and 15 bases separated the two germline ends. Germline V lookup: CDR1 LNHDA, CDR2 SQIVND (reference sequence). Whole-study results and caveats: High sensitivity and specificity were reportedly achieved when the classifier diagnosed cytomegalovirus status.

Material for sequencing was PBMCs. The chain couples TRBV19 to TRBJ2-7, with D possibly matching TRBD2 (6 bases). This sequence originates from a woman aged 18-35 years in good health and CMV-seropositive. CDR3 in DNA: TGTGCCAGTAGTATGGGGGGAGACCCGAGCTCCTACGAGCAGTACTTC. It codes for CASSMGGDPSSYEQYF. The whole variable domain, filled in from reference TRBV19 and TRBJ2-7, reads DGGITQSPKYLFRKEGQNVTLSCEQNLNHDAMYWYRQDPGQGLRLIYYSQIVNDFQKGDIAEGYSVSREKKESFPLTVTSAQKNPTAFYLCASSMGGDPSSYEQYFGPGTRLTVT.